The rows below give T cell receptor beta chains drawn from one sample of a study of T cell repertoires in cytomegalovirus infection. No antigen has been identified for these receptors. One entry per CDR3 protein results from TCRdb running MiXCR on the reads. The sample contains about 700,000 distinct CDR3 sequences, around a third of which appear only once. This sample comprised cultured PBMCs, obtained from culture after CMV antigen stimulation. These receptor sequences come from a human donor in good health (CMV status not recorded). Some clones in this sample may be carry-over from other donors' samples. Both conserved end residues are part of each CDR3. Fields, in order: J gene, D gene, V gene, CDR3 protein. The D gene is left open where the match is weak.

TRBJ2-1	TRBD1	TRBV6-2/TRBV6-3	CASSRQGPDYNEQFF
TRBJ2-7	TRBD2	TRBV6-6	CASNRGTSGSKPYEQYF
TRBJ2-3	.	TRBV20-1	CSASFLGSTDTQYF
TRBJ2-7	.	TRBV15	CATSRGQTYEQYF
TRBJ2-3	.	TRBV27	CASSLSTHHTQYF
TRBJ2-2	TRBD2	TRBV6-2/TRBV6-3	CASSLLTSGSWAFTGELFF
TRBJ1-1	.	TRBV7-8	CASSLPPGSNTEAFF
TRBJ2-3	.	TRBV12-3/TRBV12-4	CASKESTDTQYF
TRBJ1-1	.	TRBV7-2	CASSLSLSTWNTEAFF
TRBJ2-5	.	TRBV24-1	CATSDFRAPGTQYF
TRBJ1-5	TRBD1	TRBV19	CASRRDSSGPQHF
TRBJ2-2	.	TRBV14	CASSQAVWAGELFF
TRBJ2-1	.	TRBV4-3	CASSQDPELASSYNEQFF
TRBJ1-5	.	TRBV7-2	CASSSDGYSNQPQHF
TRBJ2-2	TRBD1	TRBV5-1	CASSLDPDRVLGGELFF
TRBJ1-5	.	TRBV10-3	CAISGGAGGQQPQHF
TRBJ2-5	TRBD2	TRBV6-6	CASSYWGLANEETQYF
TRBJ2-3	.	TRBV11-2	CASSSDRRDTQYF
TRBJ1-5	.	TRBV18	CASSTENGGPQHF
TRBJ2-7	.	TRBV11-2	CASSPGVRSYEQYF
TRBJ2-1	.	TRBV19	CASSINIGSEQFF
TRBJ2-2	TRBD2	TRBV19	CASSTFGGSNTGELFF
TRBJ2-5	TRBD2	TRBV18	CASSPRSGETQYF
TRBJ2-1	TRBD1	TRBV20-1	CSARDWTGGSASEQFF
TRBJ1-1	.	TRBV6-5	CASSYWDLRNTEAFF
TRBJ2-1	.	TRBV7-3	CASSWEIGLATNEQFF
TRBJ2-7	TRBD2	TRBV2	CASSVTSGSHSYEQYF
TRBJ2-5	.	TRBV20-1	CSASDHRQETQYF
TRBJ2-1	TRBD2	TRBV19	CASWGGGSSYNEQFF
TRBJ2-7	TRBD2	TRBV29-1	CSALAEYEQYF
TRBJ2-3	.	TRBV5-5	CASSLIGGTSLFTDTQYF
TRBJ2-3	.	TRBV12-3/TRBV12-4	CASSLVISTDTQYF
TRBJ2-5	.	TRBV5-5	CASSLEGVVETQYF
TRBJ1-4	.	TRBV15	CATSRDIPGRGKLFF
TRBJ2-7	TRBD2	TRBV7-8	CASSLRRERRDEQYF
TRBJ2-6	.	TRBV6-1	CASISPDSGANVLTF
TRBJ2-3	.	TRBV5-4	CASSLSHSSTDTQYF
TRBJ2-3	TRBD1	TRBV7-9	CASSPPGQRTDTQYF
TRBJ2-7	TRBD1	TRBV7-4	CASSSGTGLDF
TRBJ2-3	TRBD1	TRBV5-1	CASKGQGSTTDTQYF
TRBJ2-3	.	TRBV10-3	CAIGARQGTDTQYF
TRBJ2-7	.	TRBV20-1	CSARSSPTYEQYF
TRBJ2-1	TRBD2	TRBV12-3/TRBV12-4	CASSHSGSRAGDEQFF
TRBJ2-7	.	TRBV5-6	CASSLGFRAAHYEQYF
TRBJ2-3	TRBD2	TRBV4-3	CASSQHRTSGTSADTQYF
TRBJ1-1	.	TRBV7-9	CASSVGVGVPTEAFF
TRBJ2-7	TRBD1	TRBV28	CASSPKGTGRRYEQYF
TRBJ1-2	TRBD1	TRBV12-3/TRBV12-4	CASSPGTGAYGYTF
TRBJ2-7	.	TRBV7-6	CASSSGPDEQYF
TRBJ1-1	.	TRBV11-2	CASSLGRGRSMNTEAFF
TRBJ1-4	.	TRBV6-6	CASSYAGATNEKLFF